This entry features one TCR beta chain sequence. Germline V gene sequence: CDR1 MNHEY, CDR2 SMNVEV (reference sequence). V was clipped by 5 bases and J by 4 bases; unmatched bases: 23. This CDR3 has 20 amino acids. The record originates from a study of blood T cell repertoires in COVID-19. About the study: Collection of acute and convalescent COVID-19 samples took place in the United States, Italy and Spain. T cells, B-cell-depleted T cells, or PBMCs supplied cDNA or gDNA.

Original handling: How many nucleated cells were present was estimated from reference gene primer amplification. Clones were read by immunoSEQ multiplex PCR, and TCRdb kept only the in-frame ones, dropping some. V and J calls and clone size are copied from that table; D and trimming were computed from the DNA. In the table there are more than 100,000 clones, just under 85% of which are singletons. Sequenced material: peripheral blood. This TCR was recovered from a woman aged 45-65 years with acute or convalescent COVID-19. The chain links TRBV27 to TRBJ2-3, with 8 bases that match TRBD1. This CDR3 is CASSAGTGYFPMESADTQYF. The DNA for the CDR3 is TGTGCCAGCAGTGCCGGGACAGGATACTTCCCCATGGAGTCCGCAGATACGCAGTATTTT.